One and the same sample provided the 18 T cell receptor beta chains below, sequenced in a study of shared clonotypes between healthy human individuals. Measured with immunoSEQ multiplex PCR; TCRdb has only the in-frame clones, and not every one. There are roughly 520,000 clones in the sample; 90% to 97% occur only once, and 0.055% to 0.075% lies in the top ten. Specimen: naive CD4+ T cells sorted from blood. Indicated subset: CD45RA+ positively selected. Receptors originate from a woman aged 30 to 39 in good health.

The rearrangement joins TRBV6-1 to TRBJ2-5, with D hard to call. This CDR3 spans 14 amino acids. Trimming stripped 0 bases from V and 3 bases from J, with 8 bases between. Germline-derived CDR1 and CDR2 are MNHNS and SASEGT. The CDR3, as DNA: TGTGCCAGCAGTGAAGCGGTCGCAGAAGAGACCCAGTACTTC. It yields the protein CASSEAVAEETQYF.

Written as DNA, the CDR3 is TGTGCCAGCTCCGGTGGAGGACCCCAAAACTACGAGCAGTACTTC. Protein: CASSGGGPQNYEQYF. This rearrangement joins TRBV6-1 to TRBJ2-7, with D perhaps matching TRBD2 (5 bases). Trimming took off 8 bases at V and 3 bases at J, with 20 bases between the two ends. The CDR3 is made up of 15 amino acids. Looked up from germline, CDR1 is MNHNS and CDR2 is SASEGT.

CDR3 loop: CASSLVDRRNEKLFF. The CDR3 DNA reads TGTGCCAGCAGCTTAGTTGACAGGCGTAATGAAAAACTGTTTTTT. The chain is built from TRBV7-9 and TRBJ1-4; D is possibly TRBD1 (6 bases). Trimming stripped 1 base from V and 4 bases from J, with 10 bases between. The CDR3 sequence is 15 residues long. CDR1 is SEHNR and CDR2 is FQNEAQ in the germline V gene (reference sequence).

The V call is TRBV9, the J call TRBJ2-5, with D possibly TRBD2 on 5 matching bases. Between the trimmed V and J ends, which lost 7 bases and 5 bases, there was a span of 18 bases. The CDR3 runs to 14 residues. Germline V CDR1 and CDR2: SGDLS, YYNGEE. The DNA of the CDR3 is TGTGCCAGCGGGAAGTTCGGGGATAGCGAGACCCAGTACTTC. Protein sequence: CASGKFGDSETQYF.

The chain is built from TRBV6-1 and TRBJ2-5; 16 bases match TRBD2. This CDR3 contains 18 residues. From germline, CDR1 is MNHNS and CDR2 SASEGT. The V gene end was trimmed by 4 bases and the J gene end by 2 bases; junction bases not matched to a gene: 7. CDR3 region: CASSAGTSGRDEQETQYF. The CDR3 DNA reads as TGTGCCAGCAGTGCCGGGACTAGCGGGAGGGATGAACAAGAGACCCAGTACTTC.

This sequence joins TRBV6-6 and TRBJ1-4; 7 bases match TRBD1. V gave up 6 bases and J gave up 8 bases; unmatched junction bases: 9. This CDR3 has 14 amino acids. Per germline, CDR1 MNHNY and CDR2 SVGAGI (reference sequence). CDR3 sequence reads: CASSIDRVEEKLFF. The CDR3 DNA sequence: TGTGCCAGCAGCATTGACAGGGTAGAGGAAAAACTGTTTTTT.

Regarding this clone: Other nucleotide sequences from this sample produce the same CDR3. This chain connects TRBV6-5 to TRBJ1-1; D is ambiguous. Germline V gene lookup returns CDR1 MNHEY and CDR2 SVGAGI. The CDR3 extends over 15 amino acids. Trimming took 0 bases from V and 1 from J, leaving 9 bases between them. The CDR3 sequence is CASSYSNRGNTEAFF. The CDR3 DNA follows: TGTGCCAGCAGTTACTCGAATCGGGGGAACACTGAAGCTTTCTTT.

The V and J genes are TRBV18 and TRBJ1-2; unclear D gene. Per germline, CDR1 KGHSH and CDR2 LQKENI. V lost 5 bases to trimming and J lost 11 bases, with 12 bases between them. The CDR3 covers 11 residues. This chain's CDR3 is CASSTSLGYTF. The CDR3 DNA reads as TGTGCCAGCTCAACTAGTTTGGGATACACCTTC.

The V call is TRBV15, the J call TRBJ2-1, with D perhaps matching TRBD1 (5 bases). The CDR3 runs to 15 residues. V lost 4 bases and J lost 12, with 22 bases in between. In germline, CDR1 is LNHNV, CDR2 YYDKDF (reference sequence). The CDR3: CATSIIGNRITGQFF. DNA for the CDR3: TGTGCCACCAGCATAATCGGCAACAGGATTACGGGGCAGTTCTTC.

The chain joins TRBV5-1 to TRBJ2-1, with 9 bases fitting TRBD2. With V trimmed by 5 bases and J by 1 base, 7 bases remained unmatched. The CDR3 loop spans 16 amino acids. CDR1 SGHRS and CDR2 YFSETQ come from the germline V gene. The CDR3 loop is CASSYQREVSYNEQFF. Here the CDR3 DNA reads TGCGCCAGCAGTTACCAGCGGGAGGTATCCTACAATGAGCAGTTCTTC. The whole variable domain, filled in from reference TRBV5-1 and TRBJ2-1, reads KAGVTQTPRYLIKTRGQQVTLSCSPISGHRSVSWYQQTPGQGLQFLFEYFSETQRNKGNFPGRFSGRQFSNSRSEMNVSTLELGDSALYLCASSYQREVSYNEQFFGPGTRLTVL.

The genes are TRBV4-1 and TRBJ1-2, with unresolved D. Trimming pared 0 bases from V and 4 bases from J, leaving 12 bases between. The length of the CDR3 is 15 residues. Germline loops: CDR1 MGHRA, CDR2 YSYEKL. The CDR3 coding sequence is TGCGCCAGCAGCCAAGATCAACTAACGGGCTATGGCTACACCTTC. This translates into CASSQDQLTGYGYTF.

This chain joins TRBV28 and TRBJ2-3; TRBD1 matches at 11 bases. The CDR3 runs 16 residues. V lost 4 bases, J lost 1 base, and 4 bases stayed unmatched. CDR1 is MDHEN and CDR2 is SYDVKM in the germline V gene. The CDR3 DNA is TGTGCCAGCAGTTCTCCGGGACAGGGGGGCACAGATACGCAGTATTTT. This codes for CASSSPGQGGTDTQYF.

The V gene is TRBV7-8, the J gene TRBJ2-2, with 7 positions matching TRBD1. The junction had 8 bases not matched to a gene; V was cut back by 3 bases and J by 7 bases. This CDR3 contains 15 residues. Germline CDR1 reads SGHVS; CDR2 reads FQNEAQ. The CDR3 spells CASSFYRQGVGELFF. The CDR3 DNA reads TGTGCCAGCAGCTTTTATCGACAGGGAGTCGGGGAGCTGTTTTTT.

J is TRBJ2-7 and V is TRBV19, with 9 bases matching TRBD2. Trimming cost V 3 bases and J 2 bases; bases outside gene matches: 5. This CDR3 comprises 15 residues. Germline CDR1 is LNHDA and CDR2 is SQIVND (reference sequence). The CDR3 DNA reads TGTGCCAGTAGTATCCGACTAGCGGATACCTACGAGCAGTACTTC. This translates into CASSIRLADTYEQYF.

The rearrangement joins TRBV5-1 to TRBJ1-1; 10 bases agree with TRBD1. Germline CDR1 SGHRS, CDR2 YFSETQ. CDR3 size: 15 residues. V shed 0 bases and J 4 bases; nucleotides not matched to a gene: 3. DNA for the CDR3: TGCGCCAGCAGCTTGGTGGGACAGGGGTTCACTGAAGCTTTCTTT. Protein sequence: CASSLVGQGFTEAFF.

The J gene is TRBJ2-7, the V gene TRBV7-2; 7 positions agree with TRBD1. The CDR3 is 15 residues long. Germline CDR1 reads SGHTA; CDR2 reads FQGNSA. Losses at the gene ends were 5 bases for V and 2 bases for J; bases not matched to a gene: 9. CDR3 nucleotide sequence: TGTGCCAGCAGCCCGGCATGGGACAGAGCCTACGAGCAGTACTTC. Residues: CASSPAWDRAYEQYF.

The chain is built from TRBV11-2 and TRBJ1-5; D is undetermined. The CDR3 contains 16 residues. V lost 7 bases to trimming and J lost 0 bases, with 16 bases between them. The V gene's germline CDR1 is SGHAT and CDR2 FQNNGV. CDR3 sequence: CASNRGGDYSNQPQHF. The CDR3 DNA reads TGTGCCAGCAATCGGGGAGGTGATTATAGCAATCAGCCCCAGCATTTT.

This clone has only one observation. The CDR3 reads CASRSGTSFEQFF. CDR3 nucleotide sequence: TGTGCCAGCAGATCCGGGACTAGCTTTGAGCAGTTCTTC. The chain couples TRBV28 to TRBJ2-1; 9 bases are a match to TRBD2. Germline V gene data show CDR1 as MDHEN and CDR2 as SYDVKM. Trimming at V came to 6 bases and at J to 9 bases, leaving 6 bases not matched to a gene. The CDR3 is 13 amino acids.